This TCR beta chain is from a study of regulatory T cells in long-lasting Graves disease. The CDR3 is 16 amino acids. Germline assignment: CDR1 SGHVS and CDR2 FNYEAQ. The ends lost 5 bases at V and 0 bases at J; junction bases unmatched: 8. Libraries of TCR beta came from iRepertoire HTBI primers plus Arm-PCR of CDR3 regions. Under the authors' procedure: Across all samples, about 60 TRBV segments and 14 TRBJ segments were identified. TCRdb reanalysed the multiplex PCR reads using MiXCR and keeps one entry per CDR3 protein. TCRdb, not the authors, supplied the V and J calls. The table has fewer than 450,000 distinct CDR3 sequences, over 12% seen once. This clonotype showed up just a few times. Time point given: newly diagnosed GD, antithyroid drugs for less than 3 months. The TCR library was made from RNA extracted from PBMCs. Roughly 9.8 milliliters of peripheral blood went into EDTA tubes. In addition, the sample was reused for a study of T cells in Graves' hyperthyroidism and ophthalmopathy. That paper adds: First-round RT-PCR targeting the TCR CDR3 was performed with the HTBI primer set. Most thyroid clonotypes that were expanded above 0.001 also turned up in blood.

This TCR was recovered from a woman aged 35 to 49 with Graves disease. The specimen was peripheral blood mononuclear cells (PBMCs), collected at new diagnosis, from a patient treated with antithyroid drugs. This chain joins TRBV7-6 and TRBJ2-7; 9 nucleotides line up with TRBD2. The CDR3 loop is CASSPIAGVGSYEQYF. The CDR3 DNA is TGTGCCAGCAGCCCCATAGCGGGAGTTGGCTCCTACGAGCAGTACTTC.